The present entry profiles one TCR beta chain with its context. Sequencing was performed with immunoSEQ multiplex PCR; in TCRdb, only in-frame clones are kept and a portion is missing. Of about 200,000 clones in the sample, about 83% were seen once. Trimming removed 6 bases at V and 2 bases at J, with 17 bases between. This CDR3 region has 16 residues. CDR1 is MNHNY and CDR2 is SVGAGI in the germline V gene (reference sequence). The data originate from a study of blood T cell repertoires in COVID-19. Study context: PBMCs, B-cell-depleted T cells, or T cells provided the cDNA or gDNA that made up the material.

The sample consisted of peripheral blood. The chain links TRBV6-6 to TRBJ1-5; D perhaps matches TRBD1 (6 bases). This receptor was identified in a woman in her sixties or seventies with active or convalescent COVID-19. The CDR3 DNA sequence: TGTGCCAGCAGACCGGGGGGGCAGGTCGGCAATCAGCCCCAGCATTTT. Encoded protein: CASRPGGQVGNQPQHF.